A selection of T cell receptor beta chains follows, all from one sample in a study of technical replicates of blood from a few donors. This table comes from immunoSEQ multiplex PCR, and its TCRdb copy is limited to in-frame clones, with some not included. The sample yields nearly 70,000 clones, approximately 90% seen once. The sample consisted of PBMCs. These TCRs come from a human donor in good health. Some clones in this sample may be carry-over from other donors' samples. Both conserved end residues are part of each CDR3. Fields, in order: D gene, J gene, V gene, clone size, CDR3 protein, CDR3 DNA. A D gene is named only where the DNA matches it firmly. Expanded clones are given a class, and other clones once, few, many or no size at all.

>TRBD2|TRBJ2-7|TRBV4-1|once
CASSQQPQLAGPYEQYF
TGCGCCAGCAGCCAACAACCCCAACTAGCGGGACCCTACGAGCAGTACTTC
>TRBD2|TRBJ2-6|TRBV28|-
CASRESGGSGANVLTF
TGTGCCAGCAGGGAATCGGGGGGGTCTGGGGCCAACGTCCTGACTTTC
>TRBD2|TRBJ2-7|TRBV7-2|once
CASSTTSGSPTYEQYF
TGTGCCAGCAGCACCACTAGCGGGAGCCCCACCTACGAGCAGTACTTC
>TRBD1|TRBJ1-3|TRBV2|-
CASRETGGGNTIYF
TGTGCCAGCAGAGAGACAGGGGGGGGAAACACCATATATTTT
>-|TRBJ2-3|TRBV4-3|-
CASSQDRYHADTQYF
TGCGCCAGCAGCCAAGATAGATACCACGCAGATACGCAGTATTTT
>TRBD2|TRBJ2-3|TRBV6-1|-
CASRSGGPYTDTQYF
TGTGCCAGCAGAAGCGGGGGGCCTTACACAGATACGCAGTATTTT
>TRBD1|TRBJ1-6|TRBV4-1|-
CASSHPTGEIGSPLHF
TGCGCCAGCAGCCACCCGACAGGGGAGATCGGTTCACCCCTCCACTTT
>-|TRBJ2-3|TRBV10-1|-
CASHGPGPLSTDTQYF
TGCGCCAGCCACGGGCCAGGGCCCTTAAGCACAGATACGCAGTATTTT
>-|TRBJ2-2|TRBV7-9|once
CASSLENIRGELFF
TGTGCCAGCAGCTTAGAGAATATTCGGGGGGAGCTGTTTTTT
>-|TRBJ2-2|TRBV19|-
CASRQNTGELFF
TGTGCCAGTAGACAGAACACCGGGGAGCTGTTTTTT
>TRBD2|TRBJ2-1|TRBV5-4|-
CASSFTSDVREQFF
TGTGCCAGCAGCTTTACTAGCGATGTCCGTGAGCAGTTCTTC
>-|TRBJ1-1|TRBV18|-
CASSQTTGNTEAFF
TGTGCCAGCTCTCAAACCACGGGAAATACTGAAGCTTTCTTT
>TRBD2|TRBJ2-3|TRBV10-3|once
CAISLRGGTDTQYF
TGTGCCATCAGTCTAAGGGGAGGGACAGATACGCAGTATTTT
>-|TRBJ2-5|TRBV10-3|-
CAISGDWGVQETQYF
TGTGCCATCAGTGGCGACTGGGGGGTACAAGAGACCCAGTACTTC
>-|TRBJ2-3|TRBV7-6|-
CASRLADTQYF
TGTGCCAGCAGACTAGCAGATACGCAGTATTTT
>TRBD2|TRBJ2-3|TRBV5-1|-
CASSLQGGGGGTDTQYF
TGCGCCAGCAGCCTCCAGGGCGGGGGTGGAGGCACAGATACGCAGTATTTT
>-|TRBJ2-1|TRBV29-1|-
CSVGTHLTYNEQFF
TGCAGCGTGGGGACACACCTGACCTACAATGAGCAGTTCTTC
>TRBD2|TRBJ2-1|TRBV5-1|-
CASSFSGRVTGEQFF
TGCGCCAGCAGCTTTAGCGGGAGGGTTACAGGGGAGCAGTTCTTC
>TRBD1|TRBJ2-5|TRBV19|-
CASSNRGKETQYF
TGTGCCAGTAGTAACAGGGGAAAAGAGACCCAGTACTTC
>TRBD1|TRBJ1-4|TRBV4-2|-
CASSQTGSATNEKLFF
TGTGCCAGCAGCCAGACAGGGAGCGCAACTAATGAAAAACTGTTTTTT
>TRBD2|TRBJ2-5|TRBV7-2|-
CASSLVLAGGQETQYF
TGTGCCAGCAGCTTAGTACTAGCGGGGGGACAAGAGACCCAGTACTTC
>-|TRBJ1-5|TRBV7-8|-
CASSLVAEPNQPQHF
TGTGCCAGCAGCTTAGTTGCAGAACCCAATCAGCCCCAGCATTTT
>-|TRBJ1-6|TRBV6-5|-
CASQVLYNSPLHF
TGTGCCAGCCAGGTGCTCTATAATTCACCCCTCCACTTT
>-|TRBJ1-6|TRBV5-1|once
CASSPSLVASNSPLHF
TGCGCCAGCAGCCCTAGTTTAGTGGCCAGTAATTCACCCCTCCACTTT
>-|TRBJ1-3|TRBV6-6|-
CATASVRDSGNTIYF
TGTGCCACCGCCTCGGTCCGGGACTCTGGAAACACCATATATTTT
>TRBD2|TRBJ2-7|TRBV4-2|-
CASSISVAGGSYEQYF
TGTGCCAGCAGCATCTCGGTGGCGGGGGGGTCCTACGAGCAGTACTTC
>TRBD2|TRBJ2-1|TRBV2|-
CASSRTSGSSDEQFF
TGTGCCAGCAGTCGGACTAGCGGGAGTAGCGATGAGCAGTTCTTC
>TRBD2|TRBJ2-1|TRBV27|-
CASSFTSGSSYNEQFF
TGTGCCAGCAGTTTCACTAGCGGGAGTTCCTACAATGAGCAGTTCTTC
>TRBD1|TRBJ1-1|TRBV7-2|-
CASSFTAGQAVNTEAFF
TGTGCCAGCAGCTTTACCGCGGGACAGGCGGTGAACACTGAAGCTTTCTTT
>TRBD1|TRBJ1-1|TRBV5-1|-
CASSTRTGTNTEAFF
TGCGCCAGCAGCACCCGGACAGGGACGAACACTGAAGCTTTCTTT
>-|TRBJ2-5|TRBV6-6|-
CASSLAGRETQYF
TGTGCCAGCAGCCTCGCAGGGCGAGAGACCCAGTACTTC
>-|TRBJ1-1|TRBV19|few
CASTEGQTNTEAFF
TGTGCCAGTACTGAAGGACAGACGAACACTGAAGCTTTCTTT
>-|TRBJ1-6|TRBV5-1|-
CASSLDDSSYNSPLHF
TGCGCCAGCAGCTTGGATGATAGCTCCTATAATTCACCCCTCCACTTT
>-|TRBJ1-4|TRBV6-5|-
CASSRSGGAGEKLFF
TGTGCCAGCAGTCGCTCCGGGGGGGCCGGGGAAAAACTGTTTTTT
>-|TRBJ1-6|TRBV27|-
CASSYRGNSPLHF
TGTGCCAGCAGTTATAGAGGGAATTCACCCCTCCACTTT
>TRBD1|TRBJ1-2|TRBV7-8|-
CASSPTTGGGGYTF
TGTGCCAGCAGCCCCACCACAGGGGGCGGCGGCTACACCTTC
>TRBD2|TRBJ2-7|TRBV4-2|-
CASSQEWLAGGQDEQYF
TGTGCCAGCAGCCAAGAATGGCTAGCGGGGGGGCAGGACGAGCAGTACTTC
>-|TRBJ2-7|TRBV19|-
CASSIKTGNSGTYEQYF
TGTGCCAGTAGTATAAAAACAGGAAATAGCGGTACCTACGAGCAGTACTTC
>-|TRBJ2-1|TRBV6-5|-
CASSTSLSSYNEQFF
TGTGCCAGCAGTACCTCTCTGAGCTCCTACAATGAGCAGTTCTTC
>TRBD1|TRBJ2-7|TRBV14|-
CASSPRTGAYEQYF
TGTGCCAGCAGCCCCCGGACAGGGGCCTACGAGCAGTACTTC
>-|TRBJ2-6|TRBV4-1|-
CASSPTGFSGANVLTF
TGCGCCAGCAGCCCGACGGGGTTCTCTGGGGCCAACGTCCTGACTTTC
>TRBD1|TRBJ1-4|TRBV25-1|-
CASSARQGVQKLFF
TGTGCCAGCAGTGCCAGACAGGGGGTCCAAAAACTGTTTTTT
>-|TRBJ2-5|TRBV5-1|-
CASSPPPGGETQYF
TGCGCCAGCTCCCCCCCGCCCGGGGGAGAGACCCAGTACTTC
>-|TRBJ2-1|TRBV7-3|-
CASSPSGSYNEQFF
TGTGCCAGCAGCCCTTCGGGCTCCTACAATGAGCAGTTCTTC
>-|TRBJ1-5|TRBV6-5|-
CASSAGDQPQHF
TGTGCCAGCAGCGCAGGCGACCAGCCCCAGCATTTT
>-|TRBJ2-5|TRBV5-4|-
CASSSRNREETQYF
TGTGCCAGCAGCTCCCGTAACAGGGAAGAGACCCAGTACTTC
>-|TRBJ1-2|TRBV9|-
CASSAIGVNYGYTF
TGTGCCAGCAGCGCAATCGGGGTTAACTATGGCTACACCTTC
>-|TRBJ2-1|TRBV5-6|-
CASSLIRGYNEQFF
TGTGCCAGCAGCTTAATCCGGGGTTACAATGAGCAGTTCTTC
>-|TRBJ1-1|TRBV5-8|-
CASTGRRGEAFF
TGTGCCAGCACCGGGAGGCGCGGTGAAGCTTTCTTT
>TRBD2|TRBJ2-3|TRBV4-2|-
CASSQEVGGNRDTQYF
TGTGCCAGCAGCCAAGAGGTGGGAGGGAATAGGGATACGCAGTATTTT
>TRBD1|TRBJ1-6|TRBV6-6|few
CASSYGQGFNSPLHF
TGTGCCAGCAGTTACGGACAGGGTTTCAATTCACCCCTCCACTTT
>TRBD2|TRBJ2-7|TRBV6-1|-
CASSVGGGYAYEQYF
TGTGCCAGCAGTGTTGGGGGAGGGTATGCCTACGAGCAGTACTTC
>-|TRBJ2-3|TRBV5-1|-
CASGDNSGTDTQYF
TGCGCCAGCGGTGATAATTCAGGAACAGATACGCAGTATTTT
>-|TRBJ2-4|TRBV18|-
CASSPPGAGQSPNIQYF
TGTGCCAGCTCACCACCGGGCGCCGGACAGTCTCCAAACATTCAGTACTTC
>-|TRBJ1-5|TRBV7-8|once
CASSLGTGNQPQHF
TGTGCCAGCAGCTTAGGGACAGGCAATCAGCCCCAGCATTTT